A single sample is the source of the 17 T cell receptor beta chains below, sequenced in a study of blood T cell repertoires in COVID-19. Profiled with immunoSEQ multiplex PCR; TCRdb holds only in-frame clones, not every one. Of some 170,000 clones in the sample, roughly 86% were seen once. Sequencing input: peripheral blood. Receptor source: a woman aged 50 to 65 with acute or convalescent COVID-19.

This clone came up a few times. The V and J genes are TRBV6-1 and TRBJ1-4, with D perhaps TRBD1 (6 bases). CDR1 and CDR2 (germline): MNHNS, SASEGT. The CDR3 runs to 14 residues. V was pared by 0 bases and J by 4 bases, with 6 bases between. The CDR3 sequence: CASSEAGGNEKLFF. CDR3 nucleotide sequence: TGTGCCAGCAGTGAAGCAGGGGGTAATGAAAAACTGTTTTTT.

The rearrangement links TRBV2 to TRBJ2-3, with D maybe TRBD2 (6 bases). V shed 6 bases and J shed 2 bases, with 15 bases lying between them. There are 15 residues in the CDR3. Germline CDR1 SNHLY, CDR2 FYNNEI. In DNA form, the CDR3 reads TGTGCCAGCAGCGATTTTAGCGGATACACAGATACGCAGTATTTT. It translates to CASSDFSGYTDTQYF.

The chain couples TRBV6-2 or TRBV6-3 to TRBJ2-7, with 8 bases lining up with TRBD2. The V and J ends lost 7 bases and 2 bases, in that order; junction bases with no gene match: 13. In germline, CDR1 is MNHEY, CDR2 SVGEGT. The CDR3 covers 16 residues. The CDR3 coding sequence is TGTGCCAGCAACCCTAGCGGGCCTCAAGGGGCCTACGAGCAGTACTTC. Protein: CASNPSGPQGAYEQYF.

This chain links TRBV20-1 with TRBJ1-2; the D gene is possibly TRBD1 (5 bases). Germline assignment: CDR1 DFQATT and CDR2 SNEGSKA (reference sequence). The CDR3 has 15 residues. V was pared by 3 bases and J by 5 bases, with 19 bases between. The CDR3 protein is CSASDDGGSWYGYTF. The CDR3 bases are TGCAGTGCTAGTGACGACGGGGGGTCATGGTATGGCTACACCTTC.

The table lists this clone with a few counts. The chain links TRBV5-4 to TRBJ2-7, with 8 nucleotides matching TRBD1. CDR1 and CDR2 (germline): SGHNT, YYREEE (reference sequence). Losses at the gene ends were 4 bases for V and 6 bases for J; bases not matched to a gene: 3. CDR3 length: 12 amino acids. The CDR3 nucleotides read TGTGCCAGCAGCCTGACAGGGGTCGAGCAGTACTTC. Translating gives CASSLTGVEQYF.

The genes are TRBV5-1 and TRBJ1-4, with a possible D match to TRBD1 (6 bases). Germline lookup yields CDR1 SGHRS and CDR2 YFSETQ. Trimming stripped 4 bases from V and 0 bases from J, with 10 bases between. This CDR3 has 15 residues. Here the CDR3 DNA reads TGCGCCAGCAGCCCAGGGGTGACAACTAATGAAAAACTGTTTTTT. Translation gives CASSPGVTTNEKLFF.

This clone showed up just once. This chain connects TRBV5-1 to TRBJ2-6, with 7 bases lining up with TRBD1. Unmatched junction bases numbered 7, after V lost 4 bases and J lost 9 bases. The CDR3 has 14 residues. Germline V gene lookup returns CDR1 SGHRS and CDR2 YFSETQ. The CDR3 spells CASSPRQGYNVLTF. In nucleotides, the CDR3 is TGCGCCAGCAGCCCGAGACAGGGTTACAACGTCCTGACTTTC.

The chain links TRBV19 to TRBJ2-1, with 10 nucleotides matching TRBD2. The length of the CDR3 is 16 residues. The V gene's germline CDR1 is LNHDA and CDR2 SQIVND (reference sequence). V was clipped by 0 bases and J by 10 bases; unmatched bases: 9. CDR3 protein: CASSIESGGAEGEQFF. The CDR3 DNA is TGTGCCAGTAGTATAGAAAGCGGGGGGGCCGAAGGGGAGCAGTTCTTC.

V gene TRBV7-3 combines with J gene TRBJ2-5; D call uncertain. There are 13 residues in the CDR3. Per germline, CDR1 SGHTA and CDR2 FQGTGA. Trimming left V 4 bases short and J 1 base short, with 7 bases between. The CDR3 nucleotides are TGTGCCAGCAGCTCTACGGGCCAAGAGACCCAGTACTTC. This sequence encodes CASSSTGQETQYF. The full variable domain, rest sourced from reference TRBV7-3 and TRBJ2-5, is GAGVSQTPSNKVTEKGKYVELRCDPISGHTALYWYRQSLGQGPEFLIYFQGTGAADDSGLPNDRFFAVRPEGSVSTLKIQRTERGDSAVYLCASSSTGQETQYFGPGTRLLVL.

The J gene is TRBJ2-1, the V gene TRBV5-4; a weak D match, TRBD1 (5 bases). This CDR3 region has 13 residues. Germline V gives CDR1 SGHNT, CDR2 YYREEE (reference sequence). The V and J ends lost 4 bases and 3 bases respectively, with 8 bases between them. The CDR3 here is CASSRQGYNEQFF. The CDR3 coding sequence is TGTGCCAGCAGCCGCCAGGGCTACAATGAGCAGTTCTTC.

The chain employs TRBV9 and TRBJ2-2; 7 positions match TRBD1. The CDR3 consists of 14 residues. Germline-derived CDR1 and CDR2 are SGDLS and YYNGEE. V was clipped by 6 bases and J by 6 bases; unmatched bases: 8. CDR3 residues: CASTRQGNSGELFF. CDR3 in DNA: TGTGCCAGCACAAGACAGGGAAATTCCGGGGAGCTGTTTTTT.

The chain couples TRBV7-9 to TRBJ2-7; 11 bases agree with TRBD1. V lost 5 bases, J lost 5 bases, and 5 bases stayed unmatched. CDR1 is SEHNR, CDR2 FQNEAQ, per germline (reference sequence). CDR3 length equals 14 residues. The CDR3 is CASSTDRGLDEQYF. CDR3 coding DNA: TGTGCCAGCAGCACGGACAGGGGGCTTGACGAGCAGTACTTC.

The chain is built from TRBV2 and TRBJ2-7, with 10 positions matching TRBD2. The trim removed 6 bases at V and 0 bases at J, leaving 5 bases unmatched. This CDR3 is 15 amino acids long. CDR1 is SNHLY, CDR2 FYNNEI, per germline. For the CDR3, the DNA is TGTGCCAGCAGCGTTAGCGGGGGGAGCTCCTACGAGCAGTACTTC. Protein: CASSVSGGSSYEQYF.

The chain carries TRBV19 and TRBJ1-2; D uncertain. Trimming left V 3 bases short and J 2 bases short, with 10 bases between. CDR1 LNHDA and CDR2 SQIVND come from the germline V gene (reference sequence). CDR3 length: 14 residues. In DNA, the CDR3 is TGTGCCAGTAGTATGAGTGAGGGCAACTATGGCTACACCTTC. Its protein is CASSMSEGNYGYTF.

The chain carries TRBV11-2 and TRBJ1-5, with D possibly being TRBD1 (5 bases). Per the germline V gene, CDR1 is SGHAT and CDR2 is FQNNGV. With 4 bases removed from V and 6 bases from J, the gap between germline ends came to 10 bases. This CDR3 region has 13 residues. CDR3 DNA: TGTGCCAGCAGCTCAGGACACTCTCAGCCCCAGCATTTT. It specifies CASSSGHSQPQHF.

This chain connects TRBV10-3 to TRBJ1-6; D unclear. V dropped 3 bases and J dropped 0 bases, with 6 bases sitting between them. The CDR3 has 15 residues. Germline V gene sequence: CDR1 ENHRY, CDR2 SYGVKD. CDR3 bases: TGTGCCATCAGTGAACAGAGCTCCTATAATTCACCCCTCCACTTT. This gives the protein CAISEQSSYNSPLHF.

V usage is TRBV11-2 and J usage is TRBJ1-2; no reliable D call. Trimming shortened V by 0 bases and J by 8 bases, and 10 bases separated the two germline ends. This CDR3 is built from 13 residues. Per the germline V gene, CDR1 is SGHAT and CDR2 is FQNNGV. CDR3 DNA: TGTGCCAGCAGCTTAGACGTGGGAGGAGGCTACACCTTC. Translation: CASSLDVGGGYTF.